What follows are 12 T cell receptor beta chains derived from one specimen sequenced in a study of molecular identifiers for immune sequencing clone quantification (dated by TCRdb to 2017 to 2018). Receptors were amplified or captured by PCR. Reads for this sample came from an Illumina HiSeq 4000. In-frame beta chains were kept once TCRdb had trimmed the public reads at Q25 with fastp and called clones with MiXCR. CDR3 protein sequences are deduplicated, and each keeps its most common genes and DNA. The sample yields about 500,000 distinct CDR3 sequences; 20% to 25% were counted once. The ten largest clones add up to about 0.84% of the sample. The sequencing sample was made of naive CD8+ T cells from blood, with Jurkat cell RNA spiked in. Taken with the paper, the label for cell subset or site translates to: FACS-sorted CD8+CD4-CCR7+CD45RA+ naive T cells. These receptors were taken from a human donor in good health. Some libraries in this study had Jurkat cell RNA spiked in.

The chain carries TRBV16 and TRBJ2-7; 9 bases map to TRBD1. V was pared by 3 bases and J by 9 bases, with 12 bases of the junction left unmatched. The CDR3 contains 15 residues. CDR1 is KGHSY, CDR2 FQNENV, per germline. The chain's CDR3 is CASSHTGTGRDRQYF. The CDR3 nucleotides read TGTGCCAGCAGCCACACCGGGACAGGGCGCGATCGGCAGTACTTC. Together with reference TRBV16 and TRBJ2-7, the CDR3 gives the full variable domain: GEEVAQTPKHLVRGEGQKAKLYCAPIKGHSYVFWYQQVLKNEFKFLISFQNENVFDETGMPKERFSAKCLPNSPCSLEIQATKLEDSAVYFCASSHTGTGRDRQYFGPGTRLTVT.

This clonotype was counted many times. V and J are TRBV12-3 or TRBV12-4 and TRBJ2-3, with a tentative D call TRBD1 (6 bases). CDR3 length: 15 residues. Trimming took off 4 bases at V and 2 bases at J, with 13 bases between the two ends. CDR3 amino acids: CASSSLGQHTDTQYF. Written as DNA, the CDR3 is TGTGCCAGCAGTTCCTTAGGACAGCACACAGATACGCAGTATTTT.

This clonotype has at least ten counts. The chain joins TRBV14 to TRBJ2-2; D uncertain. Trimming removed 2 bases from V and 0 bases from J, with 7 bases in between. The CDR3 consists of 15 residues. The germline V gene has CDR1 SGHDN and CDR2 FVKESK. CDR3 sequence reads: CASSQTASNTGELFF. The CDR3 DNA sequence: TGTGCCAGCAGCCAAACGGCTTCGAACACCGGGGAGCTGTTTTTT.

The CDR3 DNA follows: TGTGCCAGCAGCATTTGGGGTTCCACCGGGGAGCTGTTTTTT. Protein: CASSIWGSTGELFF. V is TRBV21-1 and J is TRBJ2-2. TRBV21-1 is a recognized pseudogene. The CDR3 runs to 14 residues.

This clonotype was picked up many times. J is TRBJ1-1 and V is TRBV5-1; 7 bases map to TRBD1. Unmatched junction bases numbered 7, after V lost 0 bases and J lost 5 bases. CDR3 length: 15 amino acids. The germline CDR1 and CDR2 sequences are SGHRS and YFSETQ. The CDR3 here is CASSLVGRGFTEAFF. The CDR3 coding sequence is TGCGCCAGCAGCTTGGTGGGCAGGGGGTTTACTGAAGCTTTCTTT. The full variable domain, rest sourced from reference TRBV5-1 and TRBJ1-1, is KAGVTQTPRYLIKTRGQQVTLSCSPISGHRSVSWYQQTPGQGLQFLFEYFSETQRNKGNFPGRFSGRQFSNSRSEMNVSTLELGDSALYLCASSLVGRGFTEAFFGQGTRLTVV.

V gene TRBV7-8 combines with J gene TRBJ1-5, with D tentatively TRBD1 (5 bases). The V gene lost 3 bases and the J gene lost 6 bases, with 15 bases spanning the gap. Germline CDR1 SGHVS, CDR2 FQNEAQ. The CDR3 runs 15 residues. For the CDR3, the DNA is TGTGCCAGCAGCTTCCTGGCAGGGAGGTTTCAGCCCCAGCATTTT. Translating gives CASSFLAGRFQPQHF.

The chain employs TRBV13 and TRBJ2-3, with D tentatively TRBD2 (6 bases). CDR1 and CDR2 (germline): PRHDT, FYEKMQ (reference sequence). Between the trimmed V and J ends, which lost 4 bases and 6 bases, there was a span of 20 bases. The CDR3 has 16 residues. The DNA of the CDR3 is TGTGCCAGCAGCTACGGGACGGGAGAGGCGGGTGATACGCAGTATTTT. Protein: CASSYGTGEAGDTQYF. Supplemented by reference TRBV13 and TRBJ2-3, the full variable domain reads AAGVIQSPRHLIKEKRETATLKCYPIPRHDTVYWYQQGPGQDPQFLISFYEKMQSDKGSIPDRFSAQQFSDYHSELNMSSLELGDSALYFCASSYGTGEAGDTQYFGPGTRLTVL.

The table lists this clonotype with a count of one. Given a much more abundant clone one base away, this may be a read error. This chain links TRBV6-2 or TRBV6-3 with TRBJ2-4, with no clear D. Germline-derived CDR1 and CDR2 are MNHEY and SVGEGT. V was cut by 7 bases and J by 3 bases, with 22 bases left in between. The CDR3 has 17 residues. For the CDR3, the DNA is TGTGCCAGCACCTACAATGGGCTGGTGCTGGACAAAAACATTCAGTACTTC. Protein product: CASTYNGLVLDKNIQYF.

On this clonotype: A much more abundant neighbour one base away suggests this may be a read error. The rearrangement uses TRBV10-3 and TRBJ2-7; D might be TRBD2 (6 bases). The CDR3 runs 11 residues. The germline gives CDR1 ENHRY, CDR2 SYGVKD. The CDR3 protein is CAIGGVYEQCF. The CDR3 coding sequence is TGTGCCATCGGAGGGGTGTACGAGCAGTGCTTC.

In its sample, this clonotype was seen a few times. The CDR3 sequence is CASGLEGSTDTQYF. CDR3 in DNA: TGTGCTAGTGGTTTGGAAGGGAGCACAGATACGCAGTATTTT. This chain uses TRBV12-5 with TRBJ2-3; D uncertain. Trimming removed 1 base from V and 0 bases from J, with 5 bases in between. The CDR3 extends over 14 amino acids. Germline lookup yields CDR1 LGHNT and CDR2 FRNRAP.

The table lists this clonotype with many counts. The chain is built from TRBV12-3 or TRBV12-4 and TRBJ2-5; TRBD1 matches 11 bases. After removal of 6 bases from V and 1 base from J, the junction contained 4 bases not matched to a gene. The CDR3 extends over 15 amino acids. This CDR3 reads CASRSGTGGQETQYF. The DNA for the CDR3 is TGTGCCAGCAGATCCGGGACAGGGGGCCAAGAGACCCAGTACTTC.

This clonotype has a count of ten or more. The chain recombines TRBV20-1 with TRBJ2-3; 15 bases are shared with TRBD2. Germline assignment: CDR1 DFQATT and CDR2 SNEGSKA (reference sequence). The CDR3 extends over 20 amino acids. V dropped 4 bases and J dropped 4; count of bases not matched to a gene: 18. The CDR3 nucleotides read TGCAGTGCTAACAATTTACCGGGACTAGCGGGAGGCCATGCAGCAGATACGCAGTATTTT. Translation: CSANNLPGLAGGHAADTQYF.